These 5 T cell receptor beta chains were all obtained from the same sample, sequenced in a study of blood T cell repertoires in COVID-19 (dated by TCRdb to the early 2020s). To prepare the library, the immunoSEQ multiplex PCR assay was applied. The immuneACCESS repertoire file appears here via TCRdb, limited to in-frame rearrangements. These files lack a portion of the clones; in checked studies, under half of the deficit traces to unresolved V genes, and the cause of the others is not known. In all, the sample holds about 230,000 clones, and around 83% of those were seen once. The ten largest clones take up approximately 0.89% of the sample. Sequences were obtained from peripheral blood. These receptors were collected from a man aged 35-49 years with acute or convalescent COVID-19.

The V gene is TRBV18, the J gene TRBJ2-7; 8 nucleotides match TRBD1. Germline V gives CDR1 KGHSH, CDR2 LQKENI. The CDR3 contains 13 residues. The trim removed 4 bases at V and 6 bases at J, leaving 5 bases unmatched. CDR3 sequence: CASSLTGDGEQYF. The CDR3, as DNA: TGTGCCAGCTCACTGACAGGGGACGGCGAGCAGTACTTC.

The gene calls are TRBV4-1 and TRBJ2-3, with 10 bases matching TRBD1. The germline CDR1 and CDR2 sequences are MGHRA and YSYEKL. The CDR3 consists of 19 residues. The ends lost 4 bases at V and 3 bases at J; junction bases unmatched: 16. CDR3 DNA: TGCGCCAGCAGCCCAACCCCCCCGGCATGGGACAGGGGTACAGATACGCAGTATTTT. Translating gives CASSPTPPAWDRGTDTQYF.

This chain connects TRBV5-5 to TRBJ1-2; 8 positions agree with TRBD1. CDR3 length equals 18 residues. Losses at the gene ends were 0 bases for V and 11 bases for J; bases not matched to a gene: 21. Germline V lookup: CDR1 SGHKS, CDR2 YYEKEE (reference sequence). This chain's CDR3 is CASSLAAGQGQRSRGYTF. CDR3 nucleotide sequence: TGTGCCAGCAGCTTGGCCGCAGGACAGGGTCAAAGAAGTCGCGGGTACACCTTC.

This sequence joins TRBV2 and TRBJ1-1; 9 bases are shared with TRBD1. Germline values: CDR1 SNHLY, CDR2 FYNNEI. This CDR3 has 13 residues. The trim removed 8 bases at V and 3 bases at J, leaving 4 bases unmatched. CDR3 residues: CASQTGGYTEAFF. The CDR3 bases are TGTGCCAGCCAAACAGGGGGCTACACTGAAGCTTTCTTT.

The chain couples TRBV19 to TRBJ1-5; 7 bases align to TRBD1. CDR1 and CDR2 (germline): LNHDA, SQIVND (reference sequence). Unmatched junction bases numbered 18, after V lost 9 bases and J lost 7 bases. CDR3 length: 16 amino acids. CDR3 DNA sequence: TGTGCCAGCTCGGCCCTGGCAGGGGGATCGGGGCAGCCCCAGCATTTT. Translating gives CASSALAGGSGQPQHF.